This T cell receptor (beta chain) was recovered during a study of blood T cell repertoires in COVID-19. V trimming: 6 bases; J trimming: 2 bases; junction bases outside the gene matches: 10. Germline values: CDR1 MDHEN, CDR2 SYDVKM. The CDR3 runs to 16 residues. TCRdb's copy holds only in-frame clones and misses some; the assay was immunoSEQ multiplex PCR. The table has about 370,000 clones, 85% to 90% seen once; the top ten hold roughly 1%. The chain employs TRBV28 and TRBJ2-7; 10 nucleotides line up with TRBD1. This TCR was sampled from a young man who had recovered from COVID-19. The specimen was PBMCs or T cells enriched from blood (not recorded which). The CDR3 is CASSPRDRGPPYEQYF. The CDR3 bases are TGTGCCAGCAGCCCGCGGGACAGGGGCCCTCCCTACGAGCAGTACTTC. Full variable domain (remainder filled in from reference TRBV28 and TRBJ2-7): DVKVTQSSRYLVKRTGEKVFLECVQDMDHENMFWYRQDPGLGLRLIYFSYDVKMKEKGDIPEGYSVSREKKERFSLILESASTNQTSMYLCASSPRDRGPPYEQYFGPGTRLTVT.